Presented here are 21 T cell receptor beta chains from one specimen sequenced in a study of metastatic and nonmetastatic thyroid tumors (TCRdb year 2020). None of the patients had been given any treatment before thyroid surgery. The library came from PCR. The sequencer listed for this sample is Illumina HiSeq 4000. TCRdb applied fastp at Q25 and MiXCR to the public reads, then kept only in-frame beta chains. The sample includes tens of thousands of clones, with 20% to 25% observed a single time. The ten top clones hold about a sixth of the sample. The specimen was blood. The receptors originated from a female donor with papillary thyroid cancer or a benign thyroid nodule (not recorded which). Some clones in this sample may be carry-over from other donors' samples.

The rearrangement uses TRBV5-1 and TRBJ2-2; TRBD2 aligns across 9 bases. Looked up from germline, CDR1 is SGHRS and CDR2 is YFSETQ. Unmatched junction bases numbered 5, after V lost 4 bases and J lost 7 bases. The CDR3 has 14 amino acids. The CDR3 DNA is TGCGCCAGCAGCAATAGCGGGAGAGGCGGGGAGCTGTTTTTT. This gives the protein CASSNSGRGGELFF.

The chain recombines TRBV6-2 or TRBV6-3 with TRBJ1-1; D ambiguous. Trimming took 6 bases from V and 4 from J, leaving 9 bases between them. Germline CDR1 reads MNHEY; CDR2 reads SVGEGT. The CDR3 sequence is 12 residues long. CDR3 in amino acids: CASRPGTTEAFF. CDR3 coding DNA: TGTGCCAGCAGGCCCGGAACCACTGAAGCTTTCTTT.

The CDR3 protein is CASSPAPRTSGNPSYEQYF. The DNA of the CDR3 is TGTGCCAGCTCACCAGCCCCGCGGACTAGCGGCAATCCCTCCTACGAGCAGTACTTC. The V call is TRBV18, the J call TRBJ2-7; TRBD2 matches 10 bases. This CDR3 has 19 residues. With V trimmed by 2 bases and J by 0 bases, 13 bases remained unmatched. Looked up from germline, CDR1 is KGHSH and CDR2 is LQKENI.

Only a few counts were recorded for this clone. The chain carries TRBV12-3 or TRBV12-4 and TRBJ2-1, with 12 bases identical to TRBD1. This CDR3 comprises 15 residues. V dropped 5 bases and J dropped 4; count of bases not matched to a gene: 3. CDR3 nucleotide sequence: TGTGCCAGCAGTCTGGGACAGGGGGCTTACAATGAGCAGTTCTTC. Translated, it gives CASSLGQGAYNEQFF.

This clone was found a few times. This chain connects TRBV28 to TRBJ2-1; the D is unclear. Germline CDR1 and CDR2: MDHEN and SYDVKM. With 10 bases removed from V and 7 bases from J, the gap between germline ends came to 11 bases. The CDR3 is 11 residues long. The CDR3 loop reads CATVVSNEQFF. CDR3 nucleotide sequence: TGTGCCACGGTAGTAAGTAATGAGCAGTTCTTC.

This clone showed up many times. The chain recombines TRBV12-3 or TRBV12-4 with TRBJ2-1; 11 bases agree with TRBD2. Unmatched junction bases numbered 2, after V lost 3 bases and J lost 4 bases. The CDR3 contains 15 residues. The CDR3 spells CASSLGTSGYNEQFF. The DNA of the CDR3 is TGTGCCAGCAGTTTGGGGACTAGCGGATACAATGAGCAGTTCTTC.

The genes are TRBV7-2 and TRBJ2-1; perhaps TRBD2 as D (5 bases). Germline lookup yields CDR1 SGHTA and CDR2 FQGNSA. The CDR3 totals 13 residues. Between the trimmed V and J ends, which lost 5 bases and 5 bases, there was a span of 10 bases. The CDR3 loop reads CASSPDYNNEQFF. The DNA for the CDR3 is TGTGCCAGCAGCCCCGACTATAACAATGAGCAGTTCTTC.

J is TRBJ1-5 and V is TRBV12-3 or TRBV12-4; no clear D. Deletions cut 7 bases from V and 7 bases from J, with 11 bases between. The length of the CDR3 is 12 residues. Here the CDR3 reads CASILVHQPQHF. In DNA form, the CDR3 reads TGTGCCAGCATTCTCGTACACCAGCCCCAGCATTTT.

This clone was found many times. The chain has TRBV7-9 and TRBJ1-1; the D gene is possibly TRBD1 (5 bases). This CDR3 is 14 amino acids long. Germline V CDR1 and CDR2: SEHNR, FQNEAQ (reference sequence). Trimming cost V 2 bases and J 3 bases, with 10 bases left between them. This CDR3 reads CASSLLSRDTEAFF. CDR3 DNA sequence: TGTGCCAGCAGCTTACTGAGCAGGGACACTGAAGCTTTCTTT.

The sample holds many counts of this clone. V and J are TRBV10-1 and TRBJ2-5, with 10 bases matching TRBD2. Trimming removed 7 bases from V and 5 bases from J; junction bases left unmatched: 7. Germline V lookup: CDR1 WNHNN, CDR2 SYGVQD (reference sequence). This CDR3 spans 14 amino acids. The CDR3 region is CASMLAGEGETQYF. DNA of the CDR3: TGCGCCAGCATGCTAGCGGGAGAGGGGGAGACCCAGTACTTC.

This clone has just a few counts. The chain links TRBV28 to TRBJ2-1; TRBD2 matches at 16 bases. The CDR3 has 16 amino acids. With V trimmed by 6 bases and J by 4 bases, 3 bases remained unmatched. CDR1 and CDR2 (germline): MDHEN, SYDVKM. CDR3 region: CASRGLAGGGYNEQFF. The CDR3 DNA sequence: TGTGCCAGCAGGGGACTAGCGGGAGGGGGGTACAATGAGCAGTTCTTC.

The J gene is TRBJ2-7, the V gene TRBV11-3, with 9 bases lining up with TRBD1. The germline V gene encodes CDR1 SGHNT and CDR2 YENEEA. With V trimmed by 5 bases and J by 1 base, 6 bases remained unmatched. There are 15 residues in the CDR3. The CDR3 DNA sequence: TGTGCCAGCAGCCTACGGACAGGGGAATCCTACGAGCAGTACTTC. Amino acids: CASSLRTGESYEQYF.

The table lists this clone with many counts. The chain is built from TRBV5-1 and TRBJ1-1; 7 nucleotides align to TRBD1. Germline V gene lookup returns CDR1 SGHRS and CDR2 YFSETQ. Trimming took 2 bases from V and 2 from J; bases not matched to a gene: 6. The CDR3 spans 15 residues. The CDR3 here is CASSFPGQPNTEAFF. The DNA for the CDR3 is TGCGCCAGCAGCTTTCCGGGACAGCCAAACACTGAAGCTTTCTTT. Full variable domain (rest looked up from reference TRBV5-1 and TRBJ1-1): KAGVTQTPRYLIKTRGQQVTLSCSPISGHRSVSWYQQTPGQGLQFLFEYFSETQRNKGNFPGRFSGRQFSNSRSEMNVSTLELGDSALYLCASSFPGQPNTEAFFGQGTRLTVV.

This clone was recorded at least ten times. V is TRBV30 and J is TRBJ1-1, with D tentatively TRBD1 (5 bases). This CDR3 is 13 amino acids long. The germline V gene has CDR1 GTSNPN and CDR2 SVGIG (reference sequence). The V end lost 3 bases, the J end lost 2 bases, and 10 bases lay between the germline ends. CDR3 coding DNA: TGTGCCTGGAGCCTTGGACACAACACTGAAGCTTTCTTT. The encoded protein is CAWSLGHNTEAFF.

This clone was seen at least ten times. The sample holds other DNA sequences that translate to the same CDR3. The chain employs TRBV5-4 and TRBJ2-3, with TRBD2 matching over 12 bases. Trimming removed 3 bases from V and 2 bases from J; junction bases left unmatched: 4. CDR3 length equals 16 residues. The germline V gene has CDR1 SGHNT and CDR2 YYREEE (reference sequence). The CDR3 bases are TGTGCCAGCAGCTCACGACTAGCGGGAGACACAGATACGCAGTATTTT. Translated: CASSSRLAGDTDTQYF.

This clone has just a few counts. The genes are TRBV28 and TRBJ1-2; tentatively, D is TRBD1 (5 bases). The CDR3 loop spans 12 amino acids. CDR1 is MDHEN, CDR2 SYDVKM, per germline. Deletions cut 5 bases from V and 7 bases from J, with 11 bases between. CDR3 loop: CASSVGLGGYTF. The CDR3 nucleotides read TGTGCCAGCAGTGTGGGGCTTGGTGGCTACACCTTC.

This clone counts as medium-sized (0.01 to 0.1%). The genes are TRBV6-5 and TRBJ2-2; D not resolved. Trimming shortened V by 0 bases and J by 7 bases, and 15 bases separated the two germline ends. The CDR3 length is 16 residues. Germline lookup yields CDR1 MNHEY and CDR2 SVGAGI. The CDR3 DNA sequence: TGTGCCAGCAGTTACTCGAGGTCCAGGCTGGACGGGGAGCTGTTTTTT. It translates to CASSYSRSRLDGELFF.

This clone has ten or more counts. The chain joins TRBV9 to TRBJ2-2; D ambiguous. Trimming stripped 0 bases from V and 4 bases from J, with 4 bases between. Germline V gives CDR1 SGDLS, CDR2 YYNGEE. The CDR3 consists of 13 residues. This chain's CDR3 is CASSVGGTGELFF. CDR3 coding DNA: TGTGCCAGCAGCGTAGGTGGCACCGGGGAGCTGTTTTTT.

This clone is categorized as medium-sized (0.01 to 0.1%). The J gene is TRBJ2-7, the V gene TRBV10-3; possible D gene TRBD1, 6 bases. The germline gives CDR1 ENHRY, CDR2 SYGVKD. The CDR3 contains 13 residues. Between the trimmed V and J ends, which lost 8 bases and 5 bases, there was a span of 16 bases. As DNA, the CDR3 is TGTGCCATCTATGAACAGGGTTCCCACGAGCAGTACTTC. Translation gives CAIYEQGSHEQYF.

This clone was picked up many times. The chain is built from TRBV20-1 and TRBJ1-4; D unresolved. CDR3 length: 14 amino acids. The germline gives CDR1 DFQATT, CDR2 SNEGSKA (reference sequence). Trimming stripped 1 base from V and 0 bases from J, with 6 bases between. The DNA of the CDR3 is TGCAGTGCTAGAGGGCAGTCAACTAATGAAAAACTGTTTTTT. It specifies CSARGQSTNEKLFF.

This clone was observed many times. This chain uses TRBV29-1 with TRBJ2-3, with 9 positions matching TRBD1. The CDR3 spans 15 residues. CDR1 is SQVTM, CDR2 ANQGSEA, per germline. V was clipped by 4 bases and J by 1 base; unmatched bases: 6. DNA for the CDR3: TGCAGCGTTGTAGCACAGGGGGCTCGCACAGATACGCAGTATTTT. This translates into CSVVAQGARTDTQYF.